One sample yielded the 21 T cell receptor beta chains listed below, sequenced in a study of T cells expressing NK-cell markers. TCRdb re-called the 5' RACE reads and catalogs CDR3 proteins one per entry, DNA excluded. Across 500,000 to 700,000 distinct CDR3 sequences, the top ten clones capture approximately 3.6% of the sample. The sample consisted of blood T cells: a sorted CD56 or NKG2C T cell subset, CD4+ or CD8+ T cells, or bulk PBMC T cells (not recorded which). The origin of the receptors is a man between 18 and 35 years old in good health.

The chain is built from TRBV5-1 and TRBJ2-3; TCRdb's D call of TRBD1 is untestable without DNA. CDR3 size: 15 residues. Germline CDR1 and CDR2: SGHRS and YFSETQ. The CDR3: CASTLAPGATDTQYF.

The chain is built from TRBV12-3 or TRBV12-4 and TRBJ1-6; without DNA, the TCRdb call of TRBD1 cannot be checked. This CDR3 region has 14 residues. The CDR3 protein is CASSPGTGNSPLHF.

The J gene is TRBJ2-3, the V gene TRBV3-1; there is no DNA to check the TCRdb D call of TRBD1. Germline CDR1 and CDR2: LGHDT and YNNKEL (reference sequence). The CDR3 is 16 residues long. Here the CDR3 reads CASSQDGTGGLDTQYF.

The chain is built from TRBV5-1 and TRBJ2-1; TCRdb selects TRBD2, and the lack of DNA leaves this call unchecked. The CDR3 contains 18 residues. Germline V gene lookup returns CDR1 SGHRS and CDR2 YFSETQ. This CDR3 reads CASSLAGLAVGGFNEQFF.

The J gene is TRBJ2-1, the V gene TRBV11-2; the D call from TCRdb, TRBD1, cannot be confirmed without DNA. Germline V gives CDR1 SGHAT, CDR2 FQNNGV. CDR3 length: 17 residues. CDR3 loop: CASSIKEGTGIYNEQFF.

The chain couples TRBV5-6 to TRBJ2-5; as DNA is missing, the TRBD1 call by TCRdb cannot be tested. The CDR3 has 19 residues. Germline loops: CDR1 SGHDT, CDR2 YYEEEE. The CDR3 here is CASSLEETGPSRSQETQYF.

The CDR3 here is CASSLGHLNGYTF. The chain uses TRBV18 and TRBJ1-2; TCRdb names TRBD1, which stays unverified in the absence of DNA. The CDR3 contains 13 residues. CDR1 is KGHSH, CDR2 LQKENI, per germline. Combining the CDR3 with reference TRBV18 and TRBJ1-2 gives the whole variable domain NAGVMQNPRHLVRRRGQEARLRCSPMKGHSHVYWYRQLPEEGLKFMVYLQKENIIDESGMPKERFSAEFPKEGPSILRIQQVVRGDSAAYFCASSLGHLNGYTFGSGTRLTVV.

The chain has TRBV6-5 and TRBJ2-2; TCRdb picks TRBD1, but there is no DNA to check that call. The CDR3 covers 17 residues. Per the germline V gene, CDR1 is MNHEY and CDR2 is SVGAGI. CDR3 in amino acids: CASSYTWGGANTGELFF.

This chain connects TRBV12-3 or TRBV12-4 to TRBJ1-1; TCRdb designates TRBD1, a call that cannot be tested without DNA. CDR3 length equals 13 residues. The CDR3 spells CASSHNTGTEAFF.

The chain employs TRBV6-1 and TRBJ2-3; the TRBD2 assignment by TCRdb is unverifiable without DNA. Looked up from germline, CDR1 is MNHNS and CDR2 is SASEGT. The CDR3 runs 16 residues. The CDR3 loop reads CASKQSAVSSTDTQYF.

The genes are TRBV5-1 and TRBJ2-1; TCRdb's D call, TRBD1, is unchecked because there is no DNA. The CDR3 consists of 15 residues. Germline CDR1 reads SGHRS; CDR2 reads YFSETQ. The CDR3 sequence is CASSVPGLGLDEQFF.

The gene calls are TRBV29-1 and TRBJ1-2. The germline V gene has CDR1 SQVTM and CDR2 ANQGSEA. The length of the CDR3 is 14 residues. CDR3 sequence: CSARGAAGRGGYTF.

V and J are TRBV2 and TRBJ1-5. This CDR3 comprises 15 residues. In germline, CDR1 is SNHLY, CDR2 FYNNEI. The CDR3 loop is CASSDWSVSNQPQHF.

The J gene is TRBJ1-2, the V gene TRBV6-1. The CDR3 loop spans 13 amino acids. Germline V gene lookup returns CDR1 MNHNS and CDR2 SASEGT. The CDR3 spells CASRQTQKGGYTF.

CDR3 in amino acids: CSARAGEDEQYF. The V and J genes are TRBV20-1 and TRBJ2-7; the D call from TCRdb, TRBD1, cannot be confirmed without DNA. Germline V gene lookup returns CDR1 DFQATT and CDR2 SNEGSKA (reference sequence). This CDR3 contains 12 residues.

This chain links TRBV28 with TRBJ2-7; TCRdb names TRBD2, which stays unverified in the absence of DNA. The CDR3 length is 16 residues. Germline V gene data show CDR1 as MDHEN and CDR2 as SYDVKM. The CDR3 reads CASSLMGLAGVYEQYF.

V usage is TRBV5-1 and J usage is TRBJ1-1; TCRdb's D call of TRBD1 is untestable without DNA. The CDR3 loop spans 16 amino acids. Germline CDR1 SGHRS, CDR2 YFSETQ. CDR3 residues: CASSLIAGQGTTEAFF. The whole variable domain, filled in from reference TRBV5-1 and TRBJ1-1, reads KAGVTQTPRYLIKTRGQQVTLSCSPISGHRSVSWYQQTPGQGLQFLFEYFSETQRNKGNFPGRFSGRQFSNSRSEMNVSTLELGDSALYLCASSLIAGQGTTEAFFGQGTRLTVV.

V is TRBV5-1 and J is TRBJ2-1; no DNA is available, so the TRBD2 call from TCRdb remains unchecked. Germline CDR1 reads SGHRS; CDR2 reads YFSETQ. CDR3 size: 14 residues. The CDR3 protein is CASSLELGIAEQFF.

This sequence joins TRBV15 and TRBJ2-2. Germline V gene data show CDR1 as LNHNV and CDR2 as YYDKDF (reference sequence). This CDR3 is built from 12 residues. CDR3 region: CATSLNTGELFF.

The rearrangement joins TRBV7-3 to TRBJ1-1; there is no DNA to check the TCRdb D call of TRBD1. Per germline, CDR1 SGHTA and CDR2 FQGTGA. This CDR3 contains 15 residues. The CDR3 here is CASSLTLEGRTEAFF.

J is TRBJ2-1 and V is TRBV10-3; TCRdb picks TRBD1, but there is no DNA to check that call. CDR1 and CDR2 from the germline V gene are ENHRY and SYGVKD. The CDR3 has 15 residues. CDR3 region: CAAAWGGAIHNEQFF.